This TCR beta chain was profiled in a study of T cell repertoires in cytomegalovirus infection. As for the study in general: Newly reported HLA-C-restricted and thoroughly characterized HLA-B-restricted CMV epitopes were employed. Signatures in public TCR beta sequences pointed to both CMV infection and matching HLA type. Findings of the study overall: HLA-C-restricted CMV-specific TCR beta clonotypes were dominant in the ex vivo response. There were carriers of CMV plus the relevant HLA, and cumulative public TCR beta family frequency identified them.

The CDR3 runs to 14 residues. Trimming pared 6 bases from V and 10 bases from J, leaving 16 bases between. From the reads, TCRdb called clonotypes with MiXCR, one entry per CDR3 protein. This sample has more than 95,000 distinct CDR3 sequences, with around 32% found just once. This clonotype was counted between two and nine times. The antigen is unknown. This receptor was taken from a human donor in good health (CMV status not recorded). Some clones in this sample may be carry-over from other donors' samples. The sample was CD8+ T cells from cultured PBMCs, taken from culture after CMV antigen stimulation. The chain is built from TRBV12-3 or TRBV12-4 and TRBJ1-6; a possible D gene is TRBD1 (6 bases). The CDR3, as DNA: TGTGCCAGCAGCCCCCCAGGGGAATACTCACCCCTCCACTTT. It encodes CASSPPGEYSPLHF.